Below are 11 T cell receptor beta chains sequenced from a single sample in a study of blood T cell repertoires in COVID-19. Clones were sequenced by immunoSEQ multiplex PCR, and TCRdb holds only the in-frame ones, with some missing. The data contain about 15,000 clones, around 77% of them singletons. Input material: peripheral blood. The receptor source for this set is a human donor in a cohort sampled during active COVID-19.

The rearrangement uses TRBV28 and TRBJ2-7; 10 positions match TRBD2. Trimming removed 6 bases from V and 1 base from J; junction bases left unmatched: 15. Germline assignment: CDR1 MDHEN and CDR2 SYDVKM. The CDR3 extends over 18 amino acids. The CDR3 spells CASSLAGVSGVRSYEQYF. The CDR3 DNA is TGTGCCAGCAGCCTAGCGGGAGTGAGTGGGGTGAGATCCTACGAGCAGTACTTC.

This clone was recorded once. The rearrangement links TRBV18 to TRBJ2-3; 9 bases are shared with TRBD2. V shed 0 bases, J shed 3 bases, and the junction held 1 base outside the gene matches. Germline V gives CDR1 KGHSH, CDR2 LQKENI. CDR3 length: 15 amino acids. In DNA form, the CDR3 reads TGTGCCAGCTCACCACCTAGCGGGGGAACAGATACGCAGTATTTT. Translation gives CASSPPSGGTDTQYF.

The J gene is TRBJ1-5, the V gene TRBV2, with D uncertain. CDR1 is SNHLY, CDR2 FYNNEI, per germline. Trimming cost V 6 bases and J 0 bases, with 12 bases left between them. CDR3 size: 15 residues. The CDR3 nucleotides read TGTGCCAGCAGGGAGGGATCCTATAGCAATCAGCCCCAGCATTTT. Its translation: CASREGSYSNQPQHF.

The V gene is TRBV29-1, the J gene TRBJ2-7; 12 nucleotides align to TRBD1. CDR3 length equals 16 residues. Germline V gives CDR1 SQVTM, CDR2 ANQGSEA. Unmatched junction bases numbered 9, after V lost 4 bases and J lost 2 bases. CDR3 sequence: CSVGDRGRWDAYEQYF. The CDR3 nucleotides are TGCAGCGTTGGGGACAGGGGGCGGTGGGATGCCTACGAGCAGTACTTC.

This chain joins TRBV18 and TRBJ1-1, with D possibly being TRBD1 (5 bases). V gave up 3 bases and J gave up 1 base, with 9 bases separating them. Looked up from germline, CDR1 is KGHSH and CDR2 is LQKENI. CDR3 size: 14 residues. CDR3 nucleotides: TGTGCCAGCTCACCGGCAGGGTCGAACACTGAAGCTTTCTTT. It is translated as CASSPAGSNTEAFF.

V is TRBV6-4 and J is TRBJ2-2, with D perhaps matching TRBD1 (6 bases). The CDR3 is made up of 16 amino acids. Deletions cut 6 bases from V and 2 bases from J, with 16 bases between. Germline V gives CDR1 MRHNA, CDR2 SNTAGT. CDR3 residues: CASSPLGAINTGELFF. The CDR3 coding sequence is TGTGCCAGCAGCCCTTTGGGGGCTATAAACACCGGGGAGCTGTTTTTT.

The V call is TRBV6-1, the J call TRBJ2-3; D is ambiguous. The ends were cut back, 1 base at V and 5 bases at J, with 4 bases in the middle. This CDR3 has 12 residues. CDR1 and CDR2 from the germline V gene are MNHNS and SASEGT. This chain's CDR3 is CASSEDGDTQYF. CDR3 coding DNA: TGTGCCAGCAGTGAAGACGGAGATACGCAGTATTTT.

This clone was observed once. The V gene is TRBV29-1, the J gene TRBJ2-5; 7 bases are a match to TRBD1. With 5 bases clipped from V and 5 bases from J, the junction kept 11 bases outside the gene matches. Germline assignment: CDR1 SQVTM and CDR2 ANQGSEA. The CDR3 has 14 amino acids. DNA of the CDR3: TGCAGCGTTTTAGCTACAGGGGTGTTCGAGACCCAGTACTTC. Translating it yields CSVLATGVFETQYF.

This chain joins TRBV30 and TRBJ2-1, with D maybe TRBD2 (6 bases). CDR3 size: 15 residues. V lost 3 bases and J 5 bases, leaving 17 bases between the germline ends. CDR1 is GTSNPN, CDR2 SVGIG, per germline (reference sequence). CDR3 region: CAWRYERGRHNEQFF. The CDR3 DNA reads TGTGCCTGGAGGTACGAACGGGGGAGGCACAATGAGCAGTTCTTC.

This chain uses TRBV6-2 or TRBV6-3 with TRBJ1-6, with 10 nucleotides matching TRBD1. The junction had 13 bases not matched to a gene; V was cut back by 6 bases and J by 11 bases. From germline, CDR1 is MNHEY and CDR2 SVGEGT. CDR3 length equals 16 residues. CDR3 sequence (DNA): TGTGCCAGCAGCTTGTTGCGCCCGGGACAGGGGCCACCCCTCCACTTT. It encodes CASSLLRPGQGPPLHF.

The chain joins TRBV10-3 to TRBJ1-1; D may be TRBD1 (6 bases). The CDR3 is 15 residues long. Germline CDR1 and CDR2: ENHRY and SYGVKD. V lost 2 bases and J 10 bases, leaving 20 bases between the germline ends. CDR3 residues: CAISENLGARVRAFF. The DNA of the CDR3 is TGTGCCATCAGTGAGAATTTGGGGGCCCGGGTACGAGCTTTCTTT.